This entry features one TCR beta chain sequence. The data are from a study of blood T cell repertoires in COVID-19. On the study more broadly: From the United States, Italy and Spain came samples of acute and convalescent COVID-19. Sample material is recorded as cDNA or gDNA derived from T cells, B-cell-depleted T cells, or PBMCs.

Trimming removed 4 bases from V and 0 bases from J, with 11 bases in between. The CDR3 is made up of 15 amino acids. Germline assignment: CDR1 MRHNA and CDR2 SNTAGT. Repertoires were generated with immunoSEQ multiplex PCR, while TCRdb's copy carries only in-frame clones and drops some. This table holds 240,000 or so clones, around 90% found once. This TCR derives from a woman between 65 and 79 years old with active or convalescent COVID-19. The chain carries TRBV6-4 and TRBJ2-3, with D tentatively TRBD2 (6 bases). The material sequenced was peripheral blood. CDR3 in amino acids: CASSVLAGSTDTQYF. The CDR3, as DNA: TGTGCCAGCAGTGTCCTGGCGGGGAGCACAGATACGCAGTATTTT.